This paragraph reports one T cell receptor beta chain. The antigen it recognizes is unknown. Base qualities are not recorded, but no much larger clone differs from it by a single base. The CDR3 regions of human TCRbeta chains were analyzed by immunosequencing. As for how the authors treated the data: Repertoire TCRs were matched against a reference library of SARS-CoV-2-specific TCRs generated with the MIRA antigen-specificity platform. Breadth was defined as the fraction of unique TCRs that were SARS-CoV-2-associated, and depth was defined as the fraction of total T cells that were SARS-CoV-2-associated. Each spike-specific TCR was assigned to its reactive spike region and to a CD4 or CD8 class using the MIRA data. Log10-transformed breadth and depth values were compared by one-way ANOVA with Sidak's multiple comparisons tests. Held by TCRdb, this immuneACCESS table contains in-frame sequences only and omits some clones. Under half of the omission traces to an unresolved V gene where checked; the cause of the rest is unknown. The DNA gave D and trimming, while V, J and clone size come from that table. The sample data list more than 100,000 clones, and 88% of these were observed just once. The ten most abundant clones make up less than 4.5% of the sample.

The time point label of this sample denotes: baseline before first vaccination. Vaccinee samples came from UK trials COV001 and COV002, including a single-blind randomized controlled phase 2/3 trial of AZD1222 (ChAdOx1 nCoV-19) in healthy adults. Trial participant PBMC samples were collected at day 0 and day 28 after the second dose for TCRbeta chain sequencing. The data were taken from a study of T cell responses to AZD1222 COVID-19 vaccine (TCRdb year 2021). About the study as a whole: AZD1222 recipients given second doses at about 4 weeks or at about 12 weeks were pooled, since spike-specific TCR depth and breadth were not found to differ between the two schedules. TCR sequencing covered roughly 230 trial participants: approximately 200 given two doses of AZD1222 and 26 given two doses of MenACWY control vaccine. Enrollment into the trials was organized by age into subgroups of 18-55, 56-69 and 70-plus years, and those subgroups contained about 150, 27 and 61 TCR-sequenced participants, respectively. What the authors observed across the whole study: Conclusions about previously exposed vaccinees were limited because only five to seven AZD1222 recipients were SARS-CoV-2 seropositive at baseline. Reportedly, almost half of the unique spike-specific TCRs recognized epitopes lying outside the regions that are mutated in the B.1.351 and B.1.1.7 variants. CD4 TCRs associated with the vaccine covered the entire spike protein, and the dominant responses were in regions 160-218 and 743-854. Most participants were white British and females outnumbered males, and the authors suggested that clonal diversity may have been underestimated. Because no samples from the day 14 peak response were available, repertoires could be characterized only after the peak T cell response. In the small 56-69-year group, the increase in depth fell short of significance, most likely because of low power. After two AZD1222 doses, spike-specific TCR breadth and depth were significantly higher than at day 0 and than in MenACWY recipients.

CDR1 and CDR2, looked up from the germline V gene, are KGHSH and LQKENI. The CDR3 contains 16 residues, cysteine and phenylalanine counted. The CDR3 DNA has 48 bases and is translated from base 1. V is cut back by 1 base and J by 4 bases, with 4 bases in the junction unmatched. This receptor was obtained from an adult in good health. Sequencing was performed on peripheral blood, taken on day 0 of AZD1222 vaccination. The chain was built from TRBV18 and TRBJ2-3, and 11 junction bases match TRBD2. The CDR3 protein is CASSPLAGGPSDTQYF. The nucleotide sequence is given as TGTGCCAGCTCACCACTAGCGGGGGGGCCTTCAGATACGCAGTATTTT.